This TCR beta chain is drawn from a study of a mutant IDH1 vaccine in newly diagnosed glioma. Whole-study context: Vaccinations were initiated 4-6 weeks following radiotherapy alone, or were given together with temozolomide cycles.

Worth noting for this clone: The antigen is unknown.

Findings and limits, study-wide: Pseudoprogression apparently lacked any relation to changes in top peripheral T cell clonotypes.

The method was immunoSEQ multiplex PCR; TCRdb's version includes in-frame clones alone and lacks a portion of them. The data show 30,000 to 40,000 clones, approximately 50% seen once. Time point in this sample: week 5, during vaccination. One vaccine dose held 300 ug of mutant IDH1 20-mer peptide and came with topical imiquimod. Trimming left V 2 bases short and J 4 bases short, with 8 bases between. CDR1 and CDR2 (germline): SGHTA, FQGTGA. This CDR3 contains 13 residues. This receptor was taken from a woman younger than 35 with glioma. The source material was PBMCs, sampled from a glioma patient whose treatment included an IDH1 peptide vaccine. The chain has TRBV7-3 and TRBJ1-2, with D unresolved. Written as DNA, the CDR3 is TGTGCCAGCAGCTTAGGGCAGGTCTATGGCTACACCTTC. Its protein product is CASSLGQVYGYTF. The whole variable domain, filled in from reference TRBV7-3 and TRBJ1-2, reads GAGVSQTPSNKVTEKGKYVELRCDPISGHTALYWYRQSLGQGPEFLIYFQGTGAADDSGLPNDRFFAVRPEGSVSTLKIQRTERGDSAVYLCASSLGQVYGYTFGSGTRLTVV.